Listed below are T cell receptor beta chains from one sample, sequenced in a study of OX40 agonist ivuxolimab in advanced cancers. The repertoire was sequenced with immunoSEQ multiplex PCR; TCRdb's copy has only in-frame clones and lacks some. The sample lists some 45,000 clones, about 85% occurring once. The sequenced sample was CD4+ or CD8+ T cells sorted from blood, obtained in a trial of the OX40 agonist ivuxolimab. The receptors derive from an adult with an advanced solid tumor such as melanoma, head and neck, liver or kidney cancer. The CDR3 runs from the conserved cysteine through the conserved F or W. A D gene is named only where the DNA matches it firmly. Size is stated for part of the rows, as once, few or many counts, or as a class when the clone is expanded.

j_call,d_call,clone_size,v_call,cdr3_nt,cdr3_aa
TRBJ1-2,.,once,TRBV6-1,TGTGCCAGCAGGGCAAAGACAGGTCTCTTCTATGGCTACACCTTC,CASRAKTGLFYGYTF
TRBJ1-1,.,.,TRBV7-8,TGTGCCAGCAGCTTAAGAATGACAGGAGAGAACACTGAAGCTTTCTTT,CASSLRMTGENTEAFF
TRBJ2-1,.,.,TRBV9,TGTGCCAGCAGCCCGCAGCCCTCCAATGAGCAGTTCTTC,CASSPQPSNEQFF
TRBJ2-5,TRBD1,.,TRBV7-6,TGTGCCAGCAGCTCGGGACAGGGGGCATGGGAGACCCAGTACTTC,CASSSGQGAWETQYF
TRBJ1-1,.,.,TRBV11-2,TGTGCCAGCAGCTTGGCAGGGGTCACTGAAGCTTTCTTT,CASSLAGVTEAFF
TRBJ1-5,.,.,TRBV21-1,TGTGCCAGCAGCAAAGATAGTCACCAATGGCATTTT,CASSKDSHQWHF
TRBJ2-1,.,few,TRBV6-6,TGTGCCAGCAGTTTGGCTGGTCAGCAGTTCTTC,CASSLAGQQFF
TRBJ2-7,.,.,TRBV6-1,TGTGCCAGCTACCCAAAAGAGGGGGGCTACGAGCAGTACTTC,CASYPKEGGYEQYF
TRBJ1-1,.,.,TRBV7-9,TGTGCCAGCAGCTCCCAGGGCGACACTGAAGCTTTCTTT,CASSSQGDTEAFF
TRBJ2-3,TRBD1,once,TRBV11-2,TGTGCCAGCAGCCTGGGGACCGACACAGGGGCTAGCACAGATACGCAGTATTTT,CASSLGTDTGASTDTQYF
TRBJ2-3,.,.,TRBV29-1,TGCAGCGTTGAAAAGGGTTTCACAGATACGCAGTATTTT,CSVEKGFTDTQYF
TRBJ1-1,.,.,TRBV11-2,TGTGCCAGCAGCTTTGATAAAGGGAACACTGAAGCTTTCTTT,CASSFDKGNTEAFF
TRBJ2-6,.,.,TRBV10-3,TGTGCCATCAGGTCTTCCGGGACGGGTAATTCTGGGGCCAACGTCCTGACTTTC,CAIRSSGTGNSGANVLTF
TRBJ1-2,TRBD1,medium-sized,TRBV4-1,TGCGCCAGCAGCCAAGATGGGTACAGGGGGCATTATGGCTACACCTTC,CASSQDGYRGHYGYTF
TRBJ2-1,.,.,TRBV7-6,TGTGCCAGCAGCTTAGCGATGGGGGGTCGGAAGTTCTTC,CASSLAMGGRKFF
TRBJ1-2,TRBD1,.,TRBV28,TGTGCCACCTATCCCCCAGGGACAGGGTGGGGAGGCTACACCTTC,CATYPPGTGWGGYTF
TRBJ1-3,.,.,TRBV7-9,TGTGCCAGCAGCTTACAGATTCACGCAGGGGGAAACACCATATATTTT,CASSLQIHAGGNTIYF
TRBJ2-7,.,.,TRBV7-2,TGTGCCAGCAGCTTAGCGCTCGGGCCCGGCTACGAGCAGTACTTC,CASSLALGPGYEQYF
TRBJ1-1,.,.,TRBV6-1,TGTGCCAGCAGTCCACCCAAAAACACTGAAGCTTTCTTT,CASSPPKNTEAFF
TRBJ1-6,TRBD1,.,TRBV4-3,TGCGCCAGCAGCCAGGAGCAGGGGGATACTTCACCCCTCCACTTT,CASSQEQGDTSPLHF
TRBJ2-7,.,.,TRBV6-5,TGTGCCAGCAGTACACGGGGATACGAGCAGTACTTC,CASSTRGYEQYF
TRBJ2-7,TRBD2,.,TRBV7-6,TGTGCCAGCAGCTTCGGGGCGGGAGCCGACTCCTACGAGCAGTACTTC,CASSFGAGADSYEQYF
TRBJ2-6,.,.,TRBV5-8,TGTGCCAGCATCCCGCGAGGTCTCTCTGGGGCCAACGTCCTGACTTTC,CASIPRGLSGANVLTF
TRBJ2-3,.,.,TRBV5-4,TGTGCCAGCAGCAAAGGGATTACAGATACGCAGTATTTT,CASSKGITDTQYF
TRBJ2-7,TRBD2,.,TRBV6-6,TGTGCCAGCGGGGGGGATTCCTACGAGCAGTACTTC,CASGGDSYEQYF
TRBJ1-5,.,.,TRBV12-5,TGTGCTAGTGCCCCGGACAGAAATCAGCCCCAGCATTTT,CASAPDRNQPQHF
TRBJ2-1,.,.,TRBV28,TGTGCCAGCAGTTTATATGTCAATGAGCAGTTCTTC,CASSLYVNEQFF
TRBJ2-1,.,.,TRBV18,TGTGCCAGCTTACAAAAACAGGGAAATGAGCAGTTCTTC,CASLQKQGNEQFF
TRBJ1-2,.,.,TRBV6-1,TGTGCCAGCCACCCTCGGGGGGGCGATGGCTACACCTTC,CASHPRGGDGYTF
TRBJ2-1,.,.,TRBV28,TGTGCCACAGGTCTACCGGTTGAGCAGTTCTTC,CATGLPVEQFF
TRBJ2-7,.,.,TRBV9,TGTGCCAGCAGCGTGGCGGGCGGAGGATCCTACGAGCAGTACTTC,CASSVAGGGSYEQYF
TRBJ1-5,.,.,TRBV29-1,TGCAGCGCTGTTGACAGCAACAATCAGCCCCAGCATTTT,CSAVDSNNQPQHF